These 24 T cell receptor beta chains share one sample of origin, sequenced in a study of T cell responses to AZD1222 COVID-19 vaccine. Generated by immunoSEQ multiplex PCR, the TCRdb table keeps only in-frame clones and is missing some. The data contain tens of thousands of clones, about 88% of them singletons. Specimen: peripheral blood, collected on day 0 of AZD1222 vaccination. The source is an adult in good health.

CDR3 region: CASSLGPGELFF. Here the CDR3 DNA reads TGTGCCAGCAGCCTGGGGCCCGGGGAGCTGTTTTTT. The chain carries TRBV6-5 and TRBJ2-2; D might be TRBD1 (5 bases). V was clipped by 6 bases and J by 6 bases, with 8 bases between them. This CDR3 has 12 residues. CDR1 and CDR2 from the germline V gene are MNHEY and SVGAGI.

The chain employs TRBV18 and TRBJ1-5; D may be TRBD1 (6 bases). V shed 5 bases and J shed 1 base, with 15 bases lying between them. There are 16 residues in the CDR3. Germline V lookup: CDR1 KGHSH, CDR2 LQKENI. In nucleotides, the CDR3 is TGTGCCAGCTCAGTCACAGGGCAGGGGAGCAATCAGCCCCAGCATTTT. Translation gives CASSVTGQGSNQPQHF.

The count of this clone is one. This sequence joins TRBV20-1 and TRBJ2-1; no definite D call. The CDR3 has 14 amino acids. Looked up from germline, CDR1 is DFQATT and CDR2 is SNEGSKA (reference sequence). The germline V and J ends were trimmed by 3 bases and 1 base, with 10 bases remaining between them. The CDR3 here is CSASRSGSYNEQFF. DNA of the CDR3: TGCAGTGCTAGTAGGTCTGGGTCCTACAATGAGCAGTTCTTC.

This CDR3 is CASSPGGAAQPQHF. DNA of the CDR3: TGTGCCAGCAGCCCGGGGGGTGCGGCTCAGCCCCAGCATTTT. The chain links TRBV7-2 to TRBJ1-5; D is possibly TRBD1 (5 bases). V lost 5 bases to trimming and J lost 6 bases, with 14 bases between them. This CDR3 is built from 14 residues. The germline V gene encodes CDR1 SGHTA and CDR2 FQGNSA. Full variable domain (missing parts from reference TRBV7-2 and TRBJ1-5): GAGVSQSPSNKVTEKGKDVELRCDPISGHTALYWYRQSLGQGLEFLIYFQGNSAPDKSGLPSDRFSAERTGGSVSTLTIQRTQQEDSAVYLCASSPGGAAQPQHFGDGTRLSIL.

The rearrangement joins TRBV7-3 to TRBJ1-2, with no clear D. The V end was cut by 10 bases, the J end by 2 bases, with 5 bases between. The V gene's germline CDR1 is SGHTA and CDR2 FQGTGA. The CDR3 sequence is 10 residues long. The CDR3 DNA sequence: TGTGCCACCAGAAACTATGGCTACACCTTC. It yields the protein CATRNYGYTF.

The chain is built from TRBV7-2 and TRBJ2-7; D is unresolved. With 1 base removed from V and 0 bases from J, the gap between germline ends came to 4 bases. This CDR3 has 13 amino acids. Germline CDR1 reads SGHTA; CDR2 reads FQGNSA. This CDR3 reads CASSLGPSYEQYF. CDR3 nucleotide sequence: TGTGCCAGCAGCTTAGGGCCCTCCTACGAGCAGTACTTC.

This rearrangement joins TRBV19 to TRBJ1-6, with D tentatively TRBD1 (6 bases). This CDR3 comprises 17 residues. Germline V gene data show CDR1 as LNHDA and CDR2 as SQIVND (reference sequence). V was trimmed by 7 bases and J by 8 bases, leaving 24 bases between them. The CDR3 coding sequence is TGTGCCAGTACACGGACAGAAACCCCTACCGCCTATTCACCCCTCCACTTT. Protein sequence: CASTRTETPTAYSPLHF.

The CDR3 sequence: CASSLQGTYEQYF. Here the CDR3 DNA reads TGCGCCAGCAGCTTGCAGGGAACCTACGAGCAGTACTTC. The rearrangement joins TRBV5-1 to TRBJ2-7; D is possibly TRBD1 (5 bases). The germline CDR1 and CDR2 sequences are SGHRS and YFSETQ. V lost 1 base and J lost 2, with 7 bases in between. The CDR3 has 13 amino acids.

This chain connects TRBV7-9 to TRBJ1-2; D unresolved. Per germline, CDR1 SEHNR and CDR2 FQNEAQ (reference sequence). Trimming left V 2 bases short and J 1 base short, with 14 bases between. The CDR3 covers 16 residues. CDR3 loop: CASSLPRTEGNYGYTF. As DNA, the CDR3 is TGTGCCAGCAGCTTACCGAGGACGGAGGGTAACTATGGCTACACCTTC.

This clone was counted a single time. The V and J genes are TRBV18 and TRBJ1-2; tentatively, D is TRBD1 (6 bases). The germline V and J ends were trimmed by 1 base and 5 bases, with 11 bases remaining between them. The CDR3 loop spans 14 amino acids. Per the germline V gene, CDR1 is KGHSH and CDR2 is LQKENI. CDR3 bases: TGTGCCAGCTCACCACGTTGGGGGCCGTATGGCTACACCTTC. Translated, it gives CASSPRWGPYGYTF.

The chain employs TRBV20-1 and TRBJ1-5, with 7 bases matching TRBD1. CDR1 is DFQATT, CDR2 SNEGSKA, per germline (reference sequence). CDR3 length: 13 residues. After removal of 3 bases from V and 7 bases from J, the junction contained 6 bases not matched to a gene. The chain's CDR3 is CSASNTGEQPQHF. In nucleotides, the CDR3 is TGCAGTGCTAGTAACACAGGGGAACAGCCCCAGCATTTT.

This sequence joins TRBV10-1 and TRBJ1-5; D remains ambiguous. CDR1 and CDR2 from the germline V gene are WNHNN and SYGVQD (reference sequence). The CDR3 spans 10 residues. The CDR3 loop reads CAYPGQPQHF. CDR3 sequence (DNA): TGCGCTTATCCCGGCCAGCCCCAGCATTTT.

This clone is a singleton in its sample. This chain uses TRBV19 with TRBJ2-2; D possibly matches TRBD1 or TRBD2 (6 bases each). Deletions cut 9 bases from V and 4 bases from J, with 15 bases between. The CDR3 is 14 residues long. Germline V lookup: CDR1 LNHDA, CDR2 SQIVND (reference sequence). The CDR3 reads CASQLQGGTGELFF. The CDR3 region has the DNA TGTGCCAGCCAACTACAGGGAGGCACCGGGGAGCTGTTTTTT.

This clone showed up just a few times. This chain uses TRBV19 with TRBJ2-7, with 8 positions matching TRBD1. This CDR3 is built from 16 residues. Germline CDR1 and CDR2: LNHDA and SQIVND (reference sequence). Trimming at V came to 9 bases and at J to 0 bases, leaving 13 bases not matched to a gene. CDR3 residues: CASKRGKTGDSYEQYF. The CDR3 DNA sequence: TGTGCCAGCAAGAGGGGTAAGACAGGGGACTCCTACGAGCAGTACTTC.

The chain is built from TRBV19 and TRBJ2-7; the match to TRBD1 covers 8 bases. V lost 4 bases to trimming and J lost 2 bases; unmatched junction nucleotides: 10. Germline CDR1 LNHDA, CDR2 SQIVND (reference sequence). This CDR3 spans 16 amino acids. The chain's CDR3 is CASSTTHSDRAYEQYF. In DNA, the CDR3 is TGTGCCAGTAGTACCACACATTCGGACAGGGCCTACGAGCAGTACTTC.

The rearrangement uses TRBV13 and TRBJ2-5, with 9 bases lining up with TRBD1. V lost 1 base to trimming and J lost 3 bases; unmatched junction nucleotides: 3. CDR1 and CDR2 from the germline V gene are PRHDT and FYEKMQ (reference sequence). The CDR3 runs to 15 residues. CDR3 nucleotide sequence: TGTGCCAGCAGCTTAGAGGGACAGGGTAAAGAGACCCAGTACTTC. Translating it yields CASSLEGQGKETQYF.

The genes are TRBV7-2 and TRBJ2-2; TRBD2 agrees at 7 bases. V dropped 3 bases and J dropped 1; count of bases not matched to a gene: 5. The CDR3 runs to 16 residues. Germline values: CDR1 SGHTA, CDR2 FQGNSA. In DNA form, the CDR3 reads TGTGCCAGCAGCTTTAGGGAGGGACTGAACACCGGGGAGCTGTTTTTT. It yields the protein CASSFREGLNTGELFF.

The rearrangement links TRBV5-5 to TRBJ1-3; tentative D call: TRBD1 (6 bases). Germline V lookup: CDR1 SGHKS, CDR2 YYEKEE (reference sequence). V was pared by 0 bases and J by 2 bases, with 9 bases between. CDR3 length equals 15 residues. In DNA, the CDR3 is TGTGCCAGCAGCTTGGTTGGACAGCCTGGAAACACCATATATTTT. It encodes CASSLVGQPGNTIYF.

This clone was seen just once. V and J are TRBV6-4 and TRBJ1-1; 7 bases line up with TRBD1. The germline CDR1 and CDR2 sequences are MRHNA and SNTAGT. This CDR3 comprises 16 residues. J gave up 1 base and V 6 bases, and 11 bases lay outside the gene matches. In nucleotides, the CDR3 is TGTGCCAGCAGCCAGGGGGGAGGGCTGGCGAACACTGAAGCTTTCTTT. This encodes CASSQGGGLANTEAFF.

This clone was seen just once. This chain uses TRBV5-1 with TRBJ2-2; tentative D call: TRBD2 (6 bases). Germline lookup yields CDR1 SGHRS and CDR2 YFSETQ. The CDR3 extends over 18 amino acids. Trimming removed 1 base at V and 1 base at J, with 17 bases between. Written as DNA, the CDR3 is TGCGCCAGCAGCTTGCGTTCCGGGACTTCCTTGAACACCGGGGAGCTGTTTTTT. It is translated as CASSLRSGTSLNTGELFF.

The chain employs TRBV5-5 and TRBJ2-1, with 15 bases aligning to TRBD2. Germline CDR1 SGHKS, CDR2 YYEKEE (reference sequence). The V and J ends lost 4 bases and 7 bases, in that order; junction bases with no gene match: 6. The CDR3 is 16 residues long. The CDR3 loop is CASSVGTSGGLNEQFF. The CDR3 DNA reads TGTGCCAGCAGCGTGGGGACTAGCGGGGGGTTAAATGAGCAGTTCTTC.

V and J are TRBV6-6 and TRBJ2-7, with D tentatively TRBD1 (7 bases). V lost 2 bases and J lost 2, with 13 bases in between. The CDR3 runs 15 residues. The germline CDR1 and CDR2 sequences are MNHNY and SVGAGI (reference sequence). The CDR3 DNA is TGTGCCAGCAGTTACGCGCAGGGGGGACCCTACGAGCAGTACTTC. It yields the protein CASSYAQGGPYEQYF.

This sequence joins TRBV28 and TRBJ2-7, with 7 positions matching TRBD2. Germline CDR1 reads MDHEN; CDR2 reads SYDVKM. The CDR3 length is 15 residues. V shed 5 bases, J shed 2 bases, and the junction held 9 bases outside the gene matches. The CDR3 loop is CASSQIPGGTYEQYF. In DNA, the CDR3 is TGTGCCAGCAGTCAAATACCGGGGGGAACCTACGAGCAGTACTTC. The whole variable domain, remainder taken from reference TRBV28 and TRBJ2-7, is DVKVTQSSRYLVKRTGEKVFLECVQDMDHENMFWYRQDPGLGLRLIYFSYDVKMKEKGDIPEGYSVSREKKERFSLILESASTNQTSMYLCASSQIPGGTYEQYFGPGTRLTVT.

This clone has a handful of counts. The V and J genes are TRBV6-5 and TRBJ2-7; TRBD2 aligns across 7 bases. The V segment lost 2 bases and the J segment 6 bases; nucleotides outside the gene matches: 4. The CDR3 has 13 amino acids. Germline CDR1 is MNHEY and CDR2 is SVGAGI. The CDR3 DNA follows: TGTGCCAGCAGTTACACGGGAGGTCTCGAGCAGTACTTC. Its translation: CASSYTGGLEQYF.